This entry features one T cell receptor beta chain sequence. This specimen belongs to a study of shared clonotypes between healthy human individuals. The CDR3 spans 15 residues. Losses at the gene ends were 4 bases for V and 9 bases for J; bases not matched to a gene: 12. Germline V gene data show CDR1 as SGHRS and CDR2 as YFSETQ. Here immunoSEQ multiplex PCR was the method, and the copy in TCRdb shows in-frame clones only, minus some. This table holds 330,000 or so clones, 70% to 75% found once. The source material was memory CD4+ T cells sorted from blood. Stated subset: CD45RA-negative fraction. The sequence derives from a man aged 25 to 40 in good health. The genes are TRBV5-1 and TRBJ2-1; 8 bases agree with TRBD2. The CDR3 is CASSHPGRAESEQFF. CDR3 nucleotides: TGCGCCAGCAGCCATCCCGGGAGGGCGGAGAGTGAGCAGTTCTTC.